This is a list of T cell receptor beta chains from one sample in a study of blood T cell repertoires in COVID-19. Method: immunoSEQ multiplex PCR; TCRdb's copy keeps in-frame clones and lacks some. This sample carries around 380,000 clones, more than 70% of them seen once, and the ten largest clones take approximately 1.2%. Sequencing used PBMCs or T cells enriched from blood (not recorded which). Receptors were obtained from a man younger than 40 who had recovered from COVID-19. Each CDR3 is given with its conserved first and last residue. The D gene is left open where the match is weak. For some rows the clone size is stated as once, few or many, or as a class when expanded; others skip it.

CDR3: CASSLWTGGENTEAFF; DNA: TGTGCCAGCAGTTTATGGACAGGGGGCGAGAACACTGAAGCTTTCTTT; J: TRBJ1-1; V: TRBV28; size: NA; D: TRBD1
CDR3: CASSLGAVDLYGYTF; DNA: TGTGCCAGCAGCTTAGGGGCAGTAGACCTTTATGGCTACACCTTC; J: TRBJ1-2; V: TRBV7-8; size: NA; D: NA
CDR3: CASTIGDSSGNTIYF; DNA: TGTGCGTCGACTATCGGGGACAGCTCTGGAAACACCATATATTTT; J: TRBJ1-3; V: TRBV7-9; size: NA; D: TRBD1
CDR3: CASSQKSYGYTF; DNA: TGTGCCAGCTCGCAGAAATCTTATGGCTACACCTTC; J: TRBJ1-2; V: TRBV6-5; size: NA; D: NA
CDR3: CASSFSRQGLVYEQYF; DNA: TGTGCCAGCAGCTTCTCCCGGCAGGGGTTAGTGTACGAGCAGTACTTC; J: TRBJ2-7; V: TRBV13; size: NA; D: NA
CDR3: CASSPPGQGRYGYTF; DNA: TGTGCCAGCAGCCCCCCGGGACAGGGACGCTATGGCTACACCTTC; J: TRBJ1-2; V: TRBV7-2; size: NA; D: TRBD1
CDR3: CASRLGTTYEQYF; DNA: TGTGCCAGCAGACTGGGGACTACCTACGAGCAGTACTTC; J: TRBJ2-7; V: TRBV6-5; size: NA; D: TRBD2
CDR3: CASSDQGASRKLFF; DNA: TGTGCCAGCAGCGATCAGGGGGCTAGTAGAAAACTGTTTTTT; J: TRBJ1-4; V: TRBV6-5; size: NA; D: TRBD1
CDR3: CAISEQGALAGNTIYF; DNA: TGTGCCATCAGTGAACAGGGGGCCCTCGCTGGAAACACCATATATTTT; J: TRBJ1-3; V: TRBV10-3; size: NA; D: TRBD1
CDR3: CASTTRDSEAFF; DNA: TGTGCCAGTACCACGAGGGACAGTGAAGCTTTCTTT; J: TRBJ1-1; V: TRBV19; size: few; D: TRBD1
CDR3: CASRDDRVYGYTF; DNA: TGTGCCAGCAGAGACGACAGGGTCTATGGCTACACCTTC; J: TRBJ1-2; V: TRBV12-3/TRBV12-4; size: NA; D: TRBD1
CDR3: CASSGRDYGYTF; DNA: TGTGCCAGCAGCGGGCGGGACTATGGCTACACCTTC; J: TRBJ1-2; V: TRBV7-9; size: NA; D: NA
CDR3: CASSVDILQYF; DNA: TGTGCCAGCAGCGTAGATATTCTTCAGTACTTC; J: TRBJ2-4; V: TRBV7-9; size: NA; D: NA
CDR3: CASSIGGGRAAHF; DNA: TGTGCCAGTAGTATAGGGGGAGGCAGGGCGGCCCATTTT; J: TRBJ1-5; V: TRBV19; size: NA; D: NA
CDR3: CASSWRQQHGYTF; DNA: TGTGCCAGCAGTTGGCGGCAGCAACATGGCTACACCTTC; J: TRBJ1-2; V: TRBV12-3/TRBV12-4; size: NA; D: NA
CDR3: CASSSRTVAPLHF; DNA: TGTGCCAGCAGCTCAAGGACAGTTGCGCCCCTCCACTTT; J: TRBJ1-6; V: TRBV5-4; size: NA; D: NA
CDR3: CASSLRPGHSRGGYTF; DNA: TGTGCCAGCAGTTTGCGTCCGGGACACTCGAGGGGTGGCTACACCTTC; J: TRBJ1-2; V: TRBV6-5; size: NA; D: NA
CDR3: CATGVGEYGYTF; DNA: TGTGCCACGGGTGTGGGTGAATACGGCTACACCTTC; J: TRBJ1-2; V: TRBV27; size: NA; D: NA
CDR3: CASSSRAGMGGYTF; DNA: TGTGCCAGCAGTTCCCGTGCCGGGATGGGTGGCTACACCTTC; J: TRBJ1-2; V: TRBV6-5; size: NA; D: NA
CDR3: CASSKGVGGYTF; DNA: TGTGCCAGTAGTAAGGGAGTAGGTGGCTACACCTTC; J: TRBJ1-2; V: TRBV19; size: NA; D: NA
CDR3: CASSPPGVRTEAFF; DNA: TGTGCCAGCAGTCCCCCGGGGGTGAGGACTGAAGCTTTCTTT; J: TRBJ1-1; V: TRBV6-5; size: NA; D: NA
CDR3: CASRGDSSYNSPLHF; DNA: TGTGCCAGCAGGGGGGACAGCTCCTATAATTCACCCCTCCACTTT; J: TRBJ1-6; V: TRBV6-5; size: NA; D: TRBD1
CDR3: CASSQDGTGGAGNTIYF; DNA: TGTGCCAGCAGCCAAGACGGGACAGGGGGTGCCGGAAACACCATATATTTT; J: TRBJ1-3; V: TRBV3-1/TRBV3-2; size: few; D: TRBD1
CDR3: CASSEAGLQETQYF; DNA: TGTGCCAGCAGCGAAGCGGGGCTCCAAGAGACCCAGTACTTC; J: TRBJ2-5; V: TRBV5-8; size: NA; D: TRBD2
CDR3: CASSLNTDPLYGYTF; DNA: TGCGCCAGCAGCTTGAATACAGACCCTCTCTATGGCTACACCTTC; J: TRBJ1-2; V: TRBV5-1; size: NA; D: NA
CDR3: CASSLETSGFREQYF; DNA: TGCGCCAGCAGCTTGGAGACTAGCGGTTTTCGCGAGCAGTACTTC; J: TRBJ2-7; V: TRBV5-1; size: NA; D: TRBD2
CDR3: CASTAELWLHRDGYTF; DNA: TGTGCCAGTACCGCAGAACTATGGCTACATCGAGATGGCTACACCTTC; J: TRBJ1-2; V: TRBV19; size: few; D: NA
CDR3: CASSQDIWGGYEQYF; DNA: TGTGCCAGCAGCCAAGATATCTGGGGGGGGTACGAGCAGTACTTC; J: TRBJ2-7; V: TRBV14; size: NA; D: TRBD2
CDR3: CASSTQYYEQYF; DNA: TGTGCCAGCAGTACACAGTACTACGAGCAGTACTTC; J: TRBJ2-7; V: TRBV28; size: NA; D: NA